This entry concerns a single T cell receptor (beta chain). This CDR3 is built from 16 residues. CDR1 is SGHTS and CDR2 is YDEGEE in the germline V gene. After removal of 3 bases from V and 4 bases from J, the junction contained 10 bases not matched to a gene. The record originates from a study of cytomegalovirus exposure and HLA in healthy donors. The PCR contained 60 Vbeta and 13 Jbeta primers. Generated by immunoSEQ multiplex PCR, the TCRdb table keeps only in-frame clones and is missing some. This sample has roughly 200,000 clones; roughly 90% occur once, and the top ten carry roughly 0.34%. This receptor was taken from a woman aged 25 to 45 in good health and CMV-seronegative. Sequenced input: PBMCs. The rearrangement links TRBV5-8 to TRBJ2-5; 9 bases match TRBD1. CDR3 amino acids: CASSSGGQGGGETQYF. The CDR3 DNA is TGTGCCAGCAGCTCGGGGGGACAGGGCGGGGGAGAGACCCAGTACTTC.